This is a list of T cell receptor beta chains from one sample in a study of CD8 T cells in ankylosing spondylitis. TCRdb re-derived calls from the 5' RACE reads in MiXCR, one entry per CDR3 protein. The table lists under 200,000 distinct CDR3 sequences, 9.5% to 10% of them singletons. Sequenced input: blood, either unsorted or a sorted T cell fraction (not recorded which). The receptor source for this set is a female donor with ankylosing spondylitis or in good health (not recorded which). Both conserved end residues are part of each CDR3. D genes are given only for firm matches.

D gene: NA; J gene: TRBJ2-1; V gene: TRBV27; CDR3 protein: CASTTSQYNEQFF
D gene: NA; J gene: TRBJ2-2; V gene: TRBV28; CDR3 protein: CASSFYGGSGPNTGELFF
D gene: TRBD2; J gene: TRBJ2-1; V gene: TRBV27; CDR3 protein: CASSSGGPYNEQFF
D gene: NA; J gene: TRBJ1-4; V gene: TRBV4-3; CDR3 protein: CASSQGGGINEKLFF
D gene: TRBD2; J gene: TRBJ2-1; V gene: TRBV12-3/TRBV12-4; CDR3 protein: CASSFSGRYNEQFF
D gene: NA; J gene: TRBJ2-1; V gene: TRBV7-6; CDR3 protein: CASSLIYSGLLGSNEQFF
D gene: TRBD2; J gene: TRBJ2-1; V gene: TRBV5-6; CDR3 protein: CASSLGLAGALGSEQFF
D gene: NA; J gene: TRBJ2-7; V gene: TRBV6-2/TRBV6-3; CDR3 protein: CASTYRLTSYEQYF
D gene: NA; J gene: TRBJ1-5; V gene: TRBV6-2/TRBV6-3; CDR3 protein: CASSPGPLGQPQHF
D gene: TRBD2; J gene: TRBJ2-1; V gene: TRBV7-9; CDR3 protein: CASSSAPSGGIYREQFF
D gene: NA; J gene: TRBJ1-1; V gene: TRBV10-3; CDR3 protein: CAISIAANTEAFF
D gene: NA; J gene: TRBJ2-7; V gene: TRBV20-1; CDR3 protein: CSASSNEGREQYF
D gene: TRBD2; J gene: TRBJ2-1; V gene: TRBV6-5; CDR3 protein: CASSYSRLAGEGYNEQFF
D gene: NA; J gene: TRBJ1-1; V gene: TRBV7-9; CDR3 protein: CASSTVATNTEAFF
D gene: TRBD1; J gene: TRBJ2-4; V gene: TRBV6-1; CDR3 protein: CASSEDRGPKNIQYF
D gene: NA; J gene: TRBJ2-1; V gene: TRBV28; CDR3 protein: CASSYLYNEQFF
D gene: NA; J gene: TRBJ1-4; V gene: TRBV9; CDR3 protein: CASSVGQGPNEKLFF
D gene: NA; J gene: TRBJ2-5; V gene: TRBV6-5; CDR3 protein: CASSYKALAETQYF
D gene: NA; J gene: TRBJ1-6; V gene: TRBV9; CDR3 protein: CASSVGGESPLHF
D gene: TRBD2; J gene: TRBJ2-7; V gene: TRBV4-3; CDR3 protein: CASSQDQTSASYEQYF
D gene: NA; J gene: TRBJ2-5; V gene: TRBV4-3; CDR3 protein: CASSQDRGGMSGETQYF
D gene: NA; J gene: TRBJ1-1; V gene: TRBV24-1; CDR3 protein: CATSVGGNTEAFF
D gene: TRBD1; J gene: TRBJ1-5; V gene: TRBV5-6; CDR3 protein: CASSLGQGIQPQHF
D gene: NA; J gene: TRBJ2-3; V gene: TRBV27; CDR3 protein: CASSFPGGDTQYF
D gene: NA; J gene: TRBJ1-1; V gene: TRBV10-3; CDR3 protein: CATQAESYVNTEAFF
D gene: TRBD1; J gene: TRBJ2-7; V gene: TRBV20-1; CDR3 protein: CSARPRDSYLEQYF
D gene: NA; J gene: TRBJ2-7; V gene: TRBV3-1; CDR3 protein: CASSQGGTTGEQYF
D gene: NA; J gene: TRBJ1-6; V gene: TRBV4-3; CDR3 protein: CASSQDGSSPLHF
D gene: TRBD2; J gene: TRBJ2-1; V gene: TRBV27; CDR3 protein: CASSWTSGRPGGNEQFF
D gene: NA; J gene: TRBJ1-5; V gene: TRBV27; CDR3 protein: CASRDGRDNQPQHF
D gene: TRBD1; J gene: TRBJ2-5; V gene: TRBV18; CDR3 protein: CASSFPGQRETQYF
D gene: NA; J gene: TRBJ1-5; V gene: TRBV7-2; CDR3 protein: CASSGTSNQPQHF
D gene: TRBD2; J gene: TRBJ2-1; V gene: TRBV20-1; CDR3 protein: CSARSTSGSNEQFF
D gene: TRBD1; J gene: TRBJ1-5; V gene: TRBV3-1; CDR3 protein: CASSQARQGMVQPQHF
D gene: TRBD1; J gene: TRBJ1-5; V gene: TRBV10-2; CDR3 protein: CATDGQGGNQPQHF
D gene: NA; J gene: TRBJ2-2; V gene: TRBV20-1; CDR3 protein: CSARERHTGELFF
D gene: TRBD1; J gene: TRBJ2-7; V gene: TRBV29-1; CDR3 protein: CSGGDRGYEQYF
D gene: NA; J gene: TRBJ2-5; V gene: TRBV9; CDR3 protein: CASSVERSWETQYF
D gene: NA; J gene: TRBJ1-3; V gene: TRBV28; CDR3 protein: CASSPVVGNTIYF
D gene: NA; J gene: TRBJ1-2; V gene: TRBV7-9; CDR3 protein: CASSPWSGNYGYTF
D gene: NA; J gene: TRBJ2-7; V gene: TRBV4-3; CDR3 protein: CASSQAFSAGPNPYEQYF
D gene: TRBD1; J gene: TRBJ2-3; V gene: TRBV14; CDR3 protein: CASSQLTGGMIDTQYF
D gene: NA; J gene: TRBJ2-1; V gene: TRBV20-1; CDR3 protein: CSARSQESAYNEQFF
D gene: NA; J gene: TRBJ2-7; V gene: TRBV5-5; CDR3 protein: CASSYKHTTAYEQYF
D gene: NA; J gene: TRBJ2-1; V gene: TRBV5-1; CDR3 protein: CASSLERLYNEQFF
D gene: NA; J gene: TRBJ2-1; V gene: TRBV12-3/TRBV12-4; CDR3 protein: CASSFEVEVRLSSYNEQFF
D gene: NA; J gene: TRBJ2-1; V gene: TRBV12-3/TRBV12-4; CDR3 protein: CASRGDSYNEQFF
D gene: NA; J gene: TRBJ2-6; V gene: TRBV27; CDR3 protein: CASSLSNSGANVLTF
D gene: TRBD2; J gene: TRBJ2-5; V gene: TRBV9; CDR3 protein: CASSVSGDPETQYF
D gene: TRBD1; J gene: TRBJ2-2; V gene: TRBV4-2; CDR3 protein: CASSQEDRGLGELFF
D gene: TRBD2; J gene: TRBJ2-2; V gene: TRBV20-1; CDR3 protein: CSAPSGRRGELFF
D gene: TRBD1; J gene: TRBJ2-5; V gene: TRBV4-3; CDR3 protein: CASSQEYTGGNQETQYF
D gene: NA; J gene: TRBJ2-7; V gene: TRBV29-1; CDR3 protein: CSVLDSSSYEQYF
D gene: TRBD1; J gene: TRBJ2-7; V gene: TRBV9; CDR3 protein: CASSVVIGGSLVTGASYEQYF
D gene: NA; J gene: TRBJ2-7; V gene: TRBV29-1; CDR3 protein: CSVEGLAPAPYEQYF
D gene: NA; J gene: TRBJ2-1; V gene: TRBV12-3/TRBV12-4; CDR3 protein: CASSSGGKSYNEQFF